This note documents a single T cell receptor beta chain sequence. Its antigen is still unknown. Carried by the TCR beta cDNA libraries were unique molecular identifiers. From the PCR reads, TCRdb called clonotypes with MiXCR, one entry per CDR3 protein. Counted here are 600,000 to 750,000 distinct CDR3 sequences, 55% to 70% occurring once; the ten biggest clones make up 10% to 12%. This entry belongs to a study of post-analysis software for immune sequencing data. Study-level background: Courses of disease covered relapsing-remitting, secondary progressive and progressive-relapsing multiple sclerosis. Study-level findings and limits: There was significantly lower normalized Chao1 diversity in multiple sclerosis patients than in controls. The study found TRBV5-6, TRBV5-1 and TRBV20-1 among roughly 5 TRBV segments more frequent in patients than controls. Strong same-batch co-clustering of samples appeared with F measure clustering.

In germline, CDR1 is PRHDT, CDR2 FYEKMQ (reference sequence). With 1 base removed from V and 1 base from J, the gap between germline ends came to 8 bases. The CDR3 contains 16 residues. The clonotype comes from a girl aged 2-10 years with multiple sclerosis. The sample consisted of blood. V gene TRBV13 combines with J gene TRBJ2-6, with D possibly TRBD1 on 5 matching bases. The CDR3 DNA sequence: TGTGCCAGCAGCTTAGTGGGGCGGTCTGGGGCCAACGTCCTGACTTTC. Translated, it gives CASSLVGRSGANVLTF.